A selection of T cell receptor beta chains follows, all from one sample in a study of regulatory T cells in long-lasting Graves disease. TCRdb reprocessed the multiplex PCR reads with MiXCR, giving one entry per CDR3 protein. The data contain roughly 450,000 distinct CDR3 sequences, less than 25% of them singletons. The sequencing used peripheral blood mononuclear cells (PBMCs), collected when the disease was refractory, from a patient treated with antithyroid drugs. These TCRs come from a female donor with Graves disease. Both conserved end residues are part of each CDR3. The D gene is left open where the match is weak. Part of the rows lack a size; the others show once, few, many or a class for expanded clones.

V: TRBV11-2; size: few; J: TRBJ1-4; D: -; DNA: TGTGCCAGCGGGCACTTTGGGGAAGCTAATGAAAAACTGTTTTTT; CDR3: CASGHFGEANEKLFF
V: TRBV20-1; size: many; J: TRBJ1-4; D: -; DNA: TGCAGTGCTAGAGATATCCAGGACACGCAGAAACTGTTTTTT; CDR3: CSARDIQDTQKLFF
V: TRBV5-6; size: few; J: TRBJ2-5; D: -; DNA: TGTGCCAGCAGCCGGCGGTGGGGAGAGACCCAGTACTTC; CDR3: CASSRRWGETQYF
V: TRBV6-1; size: -; J: TRBJ2-5; D: -; DNA: TGTGCCAGCACCCGCGACGGGGTTCAAGAGACCCAGTACTTC; CDR3: CASTRDGVQETQYF
V: TRBV20-1; size: few; J: TRBJ1-2; D: -; DNA: TGCAGTGCTAGCGGAGAAGCTAACTATGGCTACACCTTC; CDR3: CSASGEANYGYTF
V: TRBV28; size: many; J: TRBJ1-4; D: -; DNA: TGTGCCAGCAGTTTATTAGTGGGGACTAATGAAAAACTGTTTTTT; CDR3: CASSLLVGTNEKLFF
V: TRBV20-1; size: -; J: TRBJ2-7; D: -; DNA: TGCAGTGCTAGGAGCAGAGTCACCAACTACGAGCAGTACTTC; CDR3: CSARSRVTNYEQYF
V: TRBV28; size: many; J: TRBJ1-1; D: -; DNA: TGTGCCAGCAGTTTGCCGGGGGCCTTGAGGGACACTGAAGCTTTCTTT; CDR3: CASSLPGALRDTEAFF
V: TRBV6-5; size: many; J: TRBJ1-1; D: -; DNA: TGTGCCAGCAGTTACGCGGGAGAGAAAGCTTTCTTT; CDR3: CASSYAGEKAFF
V: TRBV2; size: few; J: TRBJ2-1; D: TRBD2; DNA: TGTGCCACCGGTAGCGGGAGTGGTACCTACAATGAGCAGTTCTTC; CDR3: CATGSGSGTYNEQFF
V: TRBV7-2; size: many; J: TRBJ2-4; D: -; DNA: TGTGCCAGCGCTCTAGCCAAAAACATTCAGTACTTC; CDR3: CASALAKNIQYF
V: TRBV9; size: -; J: TRBJ2-5; D: TRBD2; DNA: TGTGCCAGCAGCGAGTCTGTAGCGGGAGTTATATTTGAGACCCAGTACTTC; CDR3: CASSESVAGVIFETQYF
V: TRBV28; size: -; J: TRBJ2-7; D: TRBD1; DNA: TGTGCCACGGCAGGGACAGGGTCCCACGAGCAGTACTTC; CDR3: CATAGTGSHEQYF
V: TRBV19; size: few; J: TRBJ2-4; D: -; DNA: TGTGCCAGTAGCCCGTCCAGGGGACATGACATTCAGTACTTC; CDR3: CASSPSRGHDIQYF
V: TRBV30; size: -; J: TRBJ1-5; D: -; DNA: TGTGCCTGGAGTCGGGACACCAATCAGCCCCAGCATTTT; CDR3: CAWSRDTNQPQHF
V: TRBV5-4; size: -; J: TRBJ1-2; D: -; DNA: TGTGCCAGCAGCTTGGCAGGGACACCCAAAGGCTACACCTTC; CDR3: CASSLAGTPKGYTF
V: TRBV2; size: many; J: TRBJ2-5; D: -; DNA: TGTGCCAGCAGTGAAGTTGAGGGAGGAGGACAAGAGACCCAGTACTTC; CDR3: CASSEVEGGGQETQYF
V: TRBV6-1; size: -; J: TRBJ2-5; D: -; DNA: TGTGCCAGCTATAGGGCGGGTGAGACCCAGTACTTC; CDR3: CASYRAGETQYF
V: TRBV6-1; size: many; J: TRBJ1-2; D: -; DNA: TGTGCCAGCAGCGACGGATCCCACTATGGCTACACCTTC; CDR3: CASSDGSHYGYTF
V: TRBV20-1; size: -; J: TRBJ1-4; D: -; DNA: TGCAGTGCTCCCCTGGGGGTGAGGGAAAAACTGTTTTTT; CDR3: CSAPLGVREKLFF
V: TRBV28; size: many; J: TRBJ1-1; D: -; DNA: TGTGCCACCCGCGCACGGGGCAAGGACACTGAAGCTTTCTTT; CDR3: CATRARGKDTEAFF
V: TRBV11-2; size: many; J: TRBJ2-7; D: -; DNA: TGTGCCAGCAGCCACTACGAGCAGTACTTC; CDR3: CASSHYEQYF
V: TRBV5-6; size: few; J: TRBJ1-6; D: -; DNA: TGTGCCAGCAGCTTAACGTCCAGGGATTCACCCCTCCACTTT; CDR3: CASSLTSRDSPLHF
V: TRBV7-2; size: many; J: TRBJ1-1; D: -; DNA: TGTGCCAGCAGCTTATTACCTGAGAACACTGAAGCTTTCTTT; CDR3: CASSLLPENTEAFF
V: TRBV15; size: -; J: TRBJ2-7; D: TRBD1; DNA: TGTGCCACCAGCGGAACCCCGGGACAGGGCGGGTACGAGCAGTACTTC; CDR3: CATSGTPGQGGYEQYF
V: TRBV11-3; size: many; J: TRBJ1-2; D: -; DNA: TGTGCCAGCAGCACCCAAGCCGGGTATGGCTACACCTTC; CDR3: CASSTQAGYGYTF
V: TRBV28; size: many; J: TRBJ1-2; D: TRBD1; DNA: TGTGCCAGCAGTGATGGACAGGGGCATGGCTACACCTTC; CDR3: CASSDGQGHGYTF